This is a list of T cell receptor beta chains from one sample in a study of beta chain features in type 1 diabetes. The data were produced by immunoSEQ multiplex PCR, yet TCRdb's version contains in-frame clones alone and is incomplete. The table includes about 140,000 clones, more than 10% detected once. The material sequenced was central memory CD4+ T cells from blood. Source of these receptors: a man between 18 and 29 years old with type 1 diabetes. Each CDR3 is given with its conserved first and last residue. D genes are given only for firm matches. The size entry is marked missing in some rows and otherwise reads once, few, many or a size class.

d_call	v_call	clone_size	j_call	cdr3_nt	cdr3_aa
-	TRBV6-5	-	TRBJ2-5	TGTGCCAGCAGTTACGGAGAGACCCAGTACTTC	CASSYGETQYF
-	TRBV30	-	TRBJ1-3	TGTGCCTGGAGTGTAGGGGGAACCTCTCGTGGAAACACCATATATTTT	CAWSVGGTSRGNTIYF
TRBD2	TRBV7-3	many	TRBJ2-3	TGTGCCAGCAGCTACGGACTAGCGGGCACAGATACGCAGTATTTT	CASSYGLAGTDTQYF
-	TRBV29-1	-	TRBJ1-3	TGCAGCGGAAGACCGTCCTCTGGAAACACCATATATTTT	CSGRPSSGNTIYF
-	TRBV5-1	-	TRBJ2-5	TGCGCCAGCACACCCTCCGAAGCCCGACAAGAGACCCAGTACTTC	CASTPSEARQETQYF
-	TRBV2	few	TRBJ1-6	TGTGCCAGCAGTCAGCCATCTTCACCCCTCCACTTT	CASSQPSSPLHF
-	TRBV6-1	few	TRBJ2-7	TGTGCCAGCAGTGAGACAGGAGATCGAACCTACGAGCAGTACTTC	CASSETGDRTYEQYF
-	TRBV6-5	few	TRBJ1-2	TGTGCCAGCAGGTCCGCAGGGGACTATGGCTACACCTTC	CASRSAGDYGYTF
-	TRBV5-1	-	TRBJ2-5	TGCGCCAGTGGCCCGGAGAATCAAGAGACCCAGTACTTC	CASGPENQETQYF
-	TRBV6-6	few	TRBJ2-7	TGTGCCAGCCGACCCCGAGGGGATAGCTACGAGCAGTACTTC	CASRPRGDSYEQYF
TRBD1	TRBV28	-	TRBJ2-3	TGTGCCAGCAGTTCGACAGGGGGCACAGATACGCAGTATTTT	CASSSTGGTDTQYF
-	TRBV18	few	TRBJ1-3	TGTGCCAGCTCACCTCCAGCTGGAAACACCATATATTTT	CASSPPAGNTIYF
-	TRBV27	-	TRBJ1-4	TGTGCCAGCATAATTAAAGGACGGTTTAATGAAAAACTGTTTTTT	CASIIKGRFNEKLFF
TRBD1	TRBV5-1	-	TRBJ2-7	TGCGCCAGCAGCTTGACGCCCACCGGGACAGGGGGCGACGAGCAGTACTTC	CASSLTPTGTGGDEQYF
-	TRBV6-5	few	TRBJ1-5	TGTGCCAGCAGTTACGGCTCCGGGACGAATCAGCCCCAGCATTTT	CASSYGSGTNQPQHF
TRBD1	TRBV7-9	-	TRBJ1-1	TGTGCCAGCAGCCCGGGGACAGGGATAAGGAGGACTGAAGCTTTCTTT	CASSPGTGIRRTEAFF